In its sample, the clone carrying this T cell receptor beta chain was seen once. These data come from a study of tumor-infiltrating lymphocytes in localized non-small cell lung cancer. Measured with immunoSEQ multiplex PCR; TCRdb has only the in-frame clones, and not every one. The table includes 9,500 or so clones, about three quarters detected once. Germline loops: CDR1 ENHRY, CDR2 SYGVKD. This CDR3 has 16 residues. Trimming at V came to 6 bases and at J to 7 bases, leaving 14 bases not matched to a gene. Input material: lung tumor tissue. The TCR sequence derives from a human donor with non-small cell lung cancer. The V call is TRBV10-3, the J call TRBJ2-1, with 8 bases aligning to TRBD1. The CDR3 DNA is TGTGCCATCAGCCAGGGTGCAGGGGGCTTAGGGAATGAGCAGTTCTTC. This sequence encodes CAISQGAGGLGNEQFF.